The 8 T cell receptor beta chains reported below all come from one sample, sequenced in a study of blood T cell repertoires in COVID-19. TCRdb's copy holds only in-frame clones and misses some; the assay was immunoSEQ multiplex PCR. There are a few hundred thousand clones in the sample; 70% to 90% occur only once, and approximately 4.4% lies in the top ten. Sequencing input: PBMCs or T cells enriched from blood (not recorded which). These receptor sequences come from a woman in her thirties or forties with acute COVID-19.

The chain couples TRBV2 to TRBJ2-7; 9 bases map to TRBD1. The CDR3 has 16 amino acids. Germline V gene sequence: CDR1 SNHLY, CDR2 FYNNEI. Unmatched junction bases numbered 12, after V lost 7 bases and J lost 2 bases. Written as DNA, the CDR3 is TGTGCCAGCACCGGGACAGGGCCCCTCTCCGCCTACGAGCAGTACTTC. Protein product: CASTGTGPLSAYEQYF.

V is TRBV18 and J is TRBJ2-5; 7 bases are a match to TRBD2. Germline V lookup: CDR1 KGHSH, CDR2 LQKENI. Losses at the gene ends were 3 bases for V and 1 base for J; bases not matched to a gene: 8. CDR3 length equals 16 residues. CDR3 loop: CASSPGGTAAQETQYF. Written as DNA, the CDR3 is TGTGCCAGCTCACCGGGAGGGACCGCAGCCCAAGAGACCCAGTACTTC.

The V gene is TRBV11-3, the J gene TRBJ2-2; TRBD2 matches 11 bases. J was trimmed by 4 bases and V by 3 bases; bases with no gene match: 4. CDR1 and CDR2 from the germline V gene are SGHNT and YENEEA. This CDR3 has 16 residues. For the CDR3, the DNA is TGTGCCAGCAGCTTGACTAGCGGGAACCCCACCGGGGAGCTGTTTTTT. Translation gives CASSLTSGNPTGELFF.

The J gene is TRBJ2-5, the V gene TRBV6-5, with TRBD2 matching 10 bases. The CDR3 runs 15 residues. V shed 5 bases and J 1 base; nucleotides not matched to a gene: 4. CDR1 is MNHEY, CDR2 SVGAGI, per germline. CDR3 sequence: CASSRTSGRQETQYF. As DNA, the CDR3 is TGTGCCAGCAGTCGGACTAGCGGCCGCCAAGAGACCCAGTACTTC.

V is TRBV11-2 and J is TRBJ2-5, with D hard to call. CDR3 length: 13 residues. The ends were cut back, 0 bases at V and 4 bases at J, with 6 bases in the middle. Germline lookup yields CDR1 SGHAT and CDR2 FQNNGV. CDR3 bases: TGTGCCAGCAGCTTAGATCCGGGAGAGACCCAGTACTTC. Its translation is CASSLDPGETQYF.

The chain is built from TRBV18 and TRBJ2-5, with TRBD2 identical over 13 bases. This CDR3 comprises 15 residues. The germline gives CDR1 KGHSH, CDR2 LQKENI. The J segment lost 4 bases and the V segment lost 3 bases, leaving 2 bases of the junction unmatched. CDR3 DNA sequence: TGTGCCAGCTCACCCGGACTAGCGGGAGTAGAGACCCAGTACTTC. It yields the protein CASSPGLAGVETQYF.

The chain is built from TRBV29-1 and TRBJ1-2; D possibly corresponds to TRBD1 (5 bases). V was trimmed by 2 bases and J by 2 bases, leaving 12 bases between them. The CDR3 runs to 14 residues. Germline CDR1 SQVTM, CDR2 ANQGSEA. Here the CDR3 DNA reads TGCAGCGTTGAAAGGACACAAGCGAACTATGGCTACACCTTC. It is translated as CSVERTQANYGYTF. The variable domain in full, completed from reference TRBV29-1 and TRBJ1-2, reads SAVISQKPSRDICQRGTSLTIQCQVDSQVTMMFWYRQQPGQSLTLIATANQGSEATYESGFVIDKFPISRPNLTFSTLTVSNMSPEDSSIYLCSVERTQANYGYTFGSGTRLTVV.

The CDR3 coding sequence is TGTGCCAGCAGCTTGGCGGGGGGGAACCGATCACCCCTCCACTTT. It is translated as CASSLAGGNRSPLHF. V usage is TRBV5-5 and J usage is TRBJ1-6; possible D gene TRBD1, 5 bases. V lost 0 bases and J 10 bases, leaving 14 bases between the germline ends. This CDR3 spans 15 amino acids. The germline V gene encodes CDR1 SGHKS and CDR2 YYEKEE (reference sequence). The full variable domain, in which reference TRBV5-5 and TRBJ1-6 provide the parts outside the CDR3, is DAGVTQSPTHLIKTRGQQVTLRCSPISGHKSVSWYQQVLGQGPQFIFQYYEKEERGRGNFPDRFSARQFPNYSSELNVNALLLGDSALYLCASSLAGGNRSPLHFGNGTRLTVT.